The 21 T cell receptor beta chains in this list originate from one sample, sequenced in a study of PD-1 blockade in classical Hodgkin lymphoma (dated by TCRdb to the early 2020s). Receptors were amplified or captured by the immunoSEQ multiplex PCR assay. TCRdb carries this immuneACCESS record with in-frame sequences only. Its versions omit some clonotypes, under half of them owing to an unresolved V gene in the studies checked, with the rest unexplained. This sample lists about 47,000 clones; around 80% were detected once. Under 20% of the sample belongs to the ten largest clones. The time point label, read with the paper, signifies: cycle 4 day 1 (C4D1), after about 6 weeks of nivolumab. Relapse after autologous stem cell transplantation had occurred in all trial patients, and cohorts A, B and C were distinguished by prior brentuximab vedotin exposure. Source: peripheral blood mononuclear cells (PBMCs), taken before the fourth cycle of nivolumab. These receptor sequences come from a human donor with classical Hodgkin lymphoma.

The chain couples TRBV27 to TRBJ1-4, with D possibly TRBD1 on 5 matching bases. V was shortened by 5 bases and J by 6 bases, with 16 bases between the two germline ends. This CDR3 is 15 amino acids long. Per the germline V gene, CDR1 is MNHEY and CDR2 is SMNVEV (reference sequence). The CDR3 DNA sequence: TGTGCCAGCAGTGGGAATCGGGGGGGTCATGAAAAACTGTTTTTT. Amino acids: CASSGNRGGHEKLFF.

This clone was seen only once. The chain joins TRBV25-1 to TRBJ2-3; D might be TRBD1 (5 bases). The CDR3 has 16 amino acids. Germline V gene data show CDR1 as MGHDK and CDR2 as SYGVNS. Trimming removed 3 bases at V and 3 bases at J, with 16 bases between. CDR3: CASSDLQAPATDTQYF. CDR3 sequence (DNA): TGTGCCAGCAGTGACCTACAGGCCCCAGCAACAGATACGCAGTATTTT.

The rearrangement joins TRBV7-6 to TRBJ2-7; perhaps TRBD1 as D (5 bases). With 1 base removed from V and 0 bases from J, the gap between germline ends came to 10 bases. The CDR3 has 15 amino acids. Germline values: CDR1 SGHVS, CDR2 FNYEAQ. CDR3 amino acids: CASSLEDISSYEQYF. The DNA of the CDR3 is TGTGCCAGCAGCTTAGAGGACATAAGCTCCTACGAGCAGTACTTC.

The V gene is TRBV7-2, the J gene TRBJ1-2; 7 bases match TRBD1. Germline CDR1 reads SGHTA; CDR2 reads FQGNSA. V dropped 5 bases and J dropped 0; count of bases not matched to a gene: 9. The length of the CDR3 is 16 residues. The CDR3 reads CASSKNRDSSNYGYTF. CDR3 in DNA: TGTGCCAGCAGCAAAAACCGGGACAGCTCTAACTATGGCTACACCTTC. Based on the CDR3 plus reference TRBV7-2 and TRBJ1-2, the full variable domain is GAGVSQSPSNKVTEKGKDVELRCDPISGHTALYWYRQSLGQGLEFLIYFQGNSAPDKSGLPSDRFSAERTGGSVSTLTIQRTQQEDSAVYLCASSKNRDSSNYGYTFGSGTRLTVV.

The chain links TRBV19 to TRBJ2-2; weak D call: TRBD1 (7 bases). The V gene's germline CDR1 is LNHDA and CDR2 SQIVND (reference sequence). The CDR3 extends over 18 amino acids. Deletions cut 4 bases from V and 4 bases from J, with 22 bases between. The CDR3 DNA reads TGTGCCAGTAGTACCTCCTGGACAGGCGGGGCTACCACCGGGGAGCTGTTTTTT. Protein product: CASSTSWTGGATTGELFF.

The chain is built from TRBV6-5 and TRBJ1-2; D unresolved. The CDR3 spans 15 residues. The germline V gene encodes CDR1 MNHEY and CDR2 SVGAGI. V was clipped by 0 bases and J by 0 bases, with 8 bases between them. CDR3 residues: CASSYSGRANYGYTF. DNA for the CDR3: TGTGCCAGCAGTTACTCTGGGAGAGCTAACTATGGCTACACCTTC.

In its sample, this clone was seen a few times. This chain links TRBV7-3 with TRBJ1-2; the D is unclear. CDR1 SGHTA and CDR2 FQGTGA come from the germline V gene. The V gene lost 5 bases and the J gene lost 7 bases, with 17 bases spanning the gap. The CDR3 is 14 residues long. CDR3 protein: CASSQPNDYGGYTF. The CDR3 DNA is TGTGCCAGCAGCCAACCCAACGATTACGGTGGCTACACCTTC.

The chain joins TRBV9 to TRBJ1-1; no clear D. V was pared by 1 base and J by 6 bases, with 16 bases between. The CDR3 runs to 15 residues. In germline, CDR1 is SGDLS, CDR2 YYNGEE. The CDR3 bases are TGTGCCAGCAGCGTAAAAGCAGGCCCCGGGGCTGAAGCTTTCTTT. As protein: CASSVKAGPGAEAFF.

The chain combines TRBV18 with TRBJ2-1; D unclear. V dropped 3 bases and J dropped 0 bases, with 18 bases sitting between them. The CDR3 consists of 18 residues. CDR1 is KGHSH, CDR2 LQKENI, per germline. Written as DNA, the CDR3 is TGTGCCAGCTCACCCTCCAAGGGTAGCCGAAGCTCCTACAATGAGCAGTTCTTC. Translation: CASSPSKGSRSSYNEQFF.

This chain uses TRBV5-1 with TRBJ1-1; tentatively, D is TRBD1 (5 bases). CDR3 length: 15 residues. CDR1 SGHRS and CDR2 YFSETQ come from the germline V gene. V dropped 1 base and J dropped 7 bases, with 17 bases sitting between them. The CDR3 DNA reads as TGCGCCAGCAGCTTGACGGCGGAAGGGGTAGGTGAAGCTTTCTTT. Residues: CASSLTAEGVGEAFF.

The chain couples TRBV19 to TRBJ2-1, with D tentatively TRBD1 (6 bases). Germline-derived CDR1 and CDR2 are LNHDA and SQIVND (reference sequence). Deletions cut 5 bases from V and 9 bases from J, with 17 bases between. This CDR3 has 14 amino acids. For the CDR3, the DNA is TGTGCCAGTAGTTCGGGACAAGGACGGAGTGAGCAGTTCTTC. Residues: CASSSGQGRSEQFF.

The chain carries TRBV18 and TRBJ2-7; D is possibly TRBD1 (5 bases). Germline CDR1 KGHSH, CDR2 LQKENI. This CDR3 spans 14 amino acids. V lost 3 bases and J lost 0, with 9 bases in between. This chain's CDR3 is CASSPGRNSYEQYF. As DNA, the CDR3 is TGTGCCAGCTCACCGGGGCGGAACTCCTACGAGCAGTACTTC. Full variable domain (missing parts from reference TRBV18 and TRBJ2-7): NAGVMQNPRHLVRRRGQEARLRCSPMKGHSHVYWYRQLPEEGLKFMVYLQKENIIDESGMPKERFSAEFPKEGPSILRIQQVVRGDSAAYFCASSPGRNSYEQYFGPGTRLTVT.

The DNA for the CDR3 is TGCGCCAGCAGCCAAGTGGGGAGTATCTACAATGAGCAGTTCTTC. Protein sequence: CASSQVGSIYNEQFF. This rearrangement joins TRBV4-1 to TRBJ2-1; D perhaps matches TRBD2 (5 bases). Trimming stripped 1 base from V and 3 bases from J, with 10 bases between. The CDR3 runs 15 residues. Germline-derived CDR1 and CDR2 are MGHRA and YSYEKL.

In nucleotides, the CDR3 is TGTGCCAGCACTATCCTGGGACAGGGCTCAGATACGCAGTATTTT. Translated: CASTILGQGSDTQYF. V usage is TRBV2 and J usage is TRBJ2-3; 9 bases are a match to TRBD1. Germline V CDR1 and CDR2: SNHLY, FYNNEI. The J segment lost 4 bases and the V segment lost 7 bases, leaving 9 bases of the junction unmatched. The CDR3 extends over 15 amino acids.

The V call is TRBV28, the J call TRBJ2-1, with D perhaps TRBD1 or TRBD2 (5 bases each). The ends were cut back, 3 bases at V and 4 bases at J, with 13 bases in the middle. Germline V gene sequence: CDR1 MDHEN, CDR2 SYDVKM. The CDR3 is made up of 15 amino acids. The CDR3 DNA follows: TGTGCCAGCAGTTTCAGGGACCAAAGTTACAATGAGCAGTTCTTC. Its translation: CASSFRDQSYNEQFF. Supplemented by reference TRBV28 and TRBJ2-1, the full variable domain reads DVKVTQSSRYLVKRTGEKVFLECVQDMDHENMFWYRQDPGLGLRLIYFSYDVKMKEKGDIPEGYSVSREKKERFSLILESASTNQTSMYLCASSFRDQSYNEQFFGPGTRLTVL.

The chain links TRBV10-3 to TRBJ1-4; D might be TRBD1 (5 bases). The CDR3 sequence is 16 residues long. The germline V gene encodes CDR1 ENHRY and CDR2 SYGVKD. The V gene lost 8 bases and the J gene lost 4 bases, with 20 bases spanning the gap. The CDR3 reads CAIGTGGTQDNEKLFF. In DNA, the CDR3 is TGTGCCATCGGAACGGGCGGGACTCAAGATAATGAAAAACTGTTTTTT.

A word on this clone: Other DNA sequences within the sample encode an identical CDR3. The gene calls are TRBV6-1 and TRBJ1-2; D uncertain. Germline CDR1 reads MNHNS; CDR2 reads SASEGT. The germline V and J ends were trimmed by 2 bases and 2 bases, with 6 bases remaining between them. CDR3 length equals 13 residues. The CDR3 loop is CASSERRNYGYTF. The CDR3 coding sequence is TGTGCCAGCAGTGAAAGAAGAAACTATGGCTACACCTTC.

This clone appeared a single time. The V call is TRBV11-3, the J call TRBJ2-5; D is possibly TRBD1 (5 bases). V was cut by 2 bases and J by 5 bases, with 15 bases left in between. The CDR3 consists of 15 residues. CDR1 and CDR2 (germline): SGHNT, YENEEA. CDR3 DNA sequence: TGTGCCAGCAGCTTAACCTCGGACATATCGGAGACCCAGTACTTC. Its protein product is CASSLTSDISETQYF.

This chain joins TRBV29-1 and TRBJ2-2; D not certain. With 8 bases removed from V and 6 bases from J, the gap between germline ends came to 13 bases. The CDR3 has 12 residues. Germline V gene lookup returns CDR1 SQVTM and CDR2 ANQGSEA. The chain's CDR3 is CSILRRPGELFF. CDR3 nucleotide sequence: TGCAGCATCCTCCGCCGCCCCGGGGAGCTGTTTTTT.

V and J are TRBV5-1 and TRBJ2-7; weak D call: TRBD2 (7 bases). Germline V gene sequence: CDR1 SGHRS, CDR2 YFSETQ. The CDR3 spans 16 residues. V gave up 2 bases and J gave up 0 bases, with 15 bases separating them. The CDR3 spells CASSFPRGGDSYEQYF. The CDR3 nucleotides are TGCGCCAGCAGCTTCCCCAGGGGAGGGGACTCCTACGAGCAGTACTTC.

The chain recombines TRBV25-1 with TRBJ2-1, with TRBD2 matching over 9 bases. The trim removed 3 bases at V and 7 bases at J, leaving 10 bases unmatched. This CDR3 is built from 16 residues. The germline gives CDR1 MGHDK, CDR2 SYGVNS. The CDR3 spells CASSEVWKRGVNEQFF. The CDR3 DNA reads as TGTGCCAGCAGTGAGGTATGGAAGCGGGGGGTTAATGAGCAGTTCTTC.